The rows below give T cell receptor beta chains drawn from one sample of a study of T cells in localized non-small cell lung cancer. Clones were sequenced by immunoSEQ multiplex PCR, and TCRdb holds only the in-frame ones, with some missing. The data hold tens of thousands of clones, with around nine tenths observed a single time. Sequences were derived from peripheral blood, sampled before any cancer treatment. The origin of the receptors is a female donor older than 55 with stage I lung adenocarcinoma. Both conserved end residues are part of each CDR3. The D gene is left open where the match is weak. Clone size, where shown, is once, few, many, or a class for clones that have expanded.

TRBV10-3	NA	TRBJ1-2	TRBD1	TGTGCCATCAGTGAGTCCCGGGACAGGGAAAAAGCTAACTATGGCTACACCTTC	CAISESRDREKANYGYTF
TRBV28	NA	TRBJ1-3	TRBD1	TGTGCCAGCAGCCCCTCGACAGGGTGGGTCTCTGGAAACACCATATATTTT	CASSPSTGWVSGNTIYF
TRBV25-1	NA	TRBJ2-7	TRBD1	TGTGCCAGCAGTGAAGGACAGGGCTTGTCCCACGAGCAGTACTTC	CASSEGQGLSHEQYF
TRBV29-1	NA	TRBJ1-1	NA	TGCAGCGCCGAGGGACGGCTGAACACTGAAGCTTTCTTT	CSAEGRLNTEAFF
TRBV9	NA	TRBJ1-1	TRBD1	TGTGCCAGCAGCGTAAGACAGGGGTTTCGGGACACTGAAGCTTTCTTT	CASSVRQGFRDTEAFF
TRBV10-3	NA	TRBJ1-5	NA	TGTGCCATCAGTGAACGGGGGAATTCTGGGCAGCCCCAGCATTTT	CAISERGNSGQPQHF
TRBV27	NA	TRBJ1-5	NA	TGTGCCAGCAGGGTTGTGTGGAATCAGCCCCAGCATTTT	CASRVVWNQPQHF
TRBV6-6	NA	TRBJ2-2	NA	TGTGCCAGCAGTTCCGCCACCGGGGAGCTGTTTTTT	CASSSATGELFF
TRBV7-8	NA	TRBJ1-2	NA	TGTGCCAGCAGCCATTCCGACAGGACCTATGGCTACACCTTC	CASSHSDRTYGYTF
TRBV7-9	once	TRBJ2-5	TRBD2	TGTGCCAGCAGCCCACAGCTGGTAGTAGCGGGGGCGGGGGAGACCCAGTACTTC	CASSPQLVVAGAGETQYF
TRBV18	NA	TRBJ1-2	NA	TGTGCCAGCTCACCCACACCGACAGGAGGCTATGGCTACACCTTC	CASSPTPTGGYGYTF